The 8 T cell receptor beta chains in this list originate from one sample, sequenced in a study of blood T cell repertoires in COVID-19. Sequenced by immunoSEQ multiplex PCR; TCRdb stores in-frame clones only, minus some. The sample has roughly 230,000 clones, 70% to 90% seen once. Sequences were obtained from peripheral blood. Every receptor here comes from a human donor in a cohort sampled during active COVID-19.

The chain recombines TRBV6-6 with TRBJ1-6; 7 bases align to TRBD1. The CDR3 is made up of 14 amino acids. The junction had 9 bases not matched to a gene; V was cut back by 7 bases and J by 9 bases. CDR1 and CDR2 (germline): MNHNY, SVGAGI (reference sequence). The DNA of the CDR3 is TGTGCCAGCACCGACAGGGCAGTTTCTTCACCCCTCCACTTT. Translated: CASTDRAVSSPLHF.

The CDR3 sequence is CASSPIAGTNTGELFF. Here the CDR3 DNA reads TGTGCCAGCTCACCTATAGCGGGGACGAACACCGGGGAGCTGTTTTTT. The V gene is TRBV18, the J gene TRBJ2-2; 8 bases agree with TRBD2. This CDR3 has 16 residues. V dropped 3 bases and J dropped 0; count of bases not matched to a gene: 3. In germline, CDR1 is KGHSH, CDR2 LQKENI.

The chain links TRBV7-8 to TRBJ1-1, with no clear D. Trimming removed 5 bases from V and 4 bases from J, with 14 bases in between. This CDR3 has 14 amino acids. The germline V gene has CDR1 SGHVS and CDR2 FQNEAQ. The CDR3 nucleotides are TGTGCCAGCAGCCCTTTCGGAGGAATCACTGAAGCTTTCTTT. Amino acid sequence: CASSPFGGITEAFF.

Only one count was recorded for this clone. Its ends do not fully match the called genes, so a read error is possible. This chain joins TRBV29-1 and TRBJ1-1, with a tentative D call TRBD1 (6 bases). The CDR3 loop spans 14 amino acids. CDR1 is SQVTM and CDR2 is ANQGSEA in the germline V gene. The CDR3 region has the DNA TGCAGCGTCGAAGTAACAGGGTCGGGCACTGAAGCTTTCTTT. It codes for CSVEVTGSGTEAFF.

The J gene is TRBJ1-2, the V gene TRBV19, with 7 bases aligning to TRBD1. CDR3 length equals 13 residues. Per germline, CDR1 LNHDA and CDR2 SQIVND (reference sequence). Trimming at V came to 9 bases and at J to 5 bases, leaving 9 bases not matched to a gene. CDR3 sequence reads: CASWPRTGYGYTF. The CDR3 coding sequence is TGTGCCAGCTGGCCACGGACAGGTTATGGCTACACCTTC.

This clone was counted once. The chain employs TRBV3-1 (or the pseudogene TRBV3-2) and TRBJ1-3; maybe TRBD1 (5 bases). Germline CDR1 is LGHDT and CDR2 is YNNKEL (reference sequence). Trimming shortened V by 5 bases and J by 2 bases, and 10 bases separated the two germline ends. The CDR3 spans 14 residues. CDR3 nucleotides: TGTGCCAGCAGCATGACAGTTCCTGGAAACACCATATATTTT. It translates to CASSMTVPGNTIYF.

The chain is built from TRBV4-1 and TRBJ1-2, with D uncertain. V was cut by 1 base and J by 1 base, with 10 bases left in between. Germline CDR1 reads MGHRA; CDR2 reads YSYEKL. CDR3 length: 15 amino acids. This CDR3 is CASSQVPGINYGYTF. As DNA, the CDR3 is TGCGCCAGCAGCCAAGTCCCGGGGATTAACTATGGCTACACCTTC.

The CDR3 DNA follows: TGTGCCAGCAGCTTAGCGGGAGGCGAGCAGTACTTC. Amino acid sequence: CASSLAGGEQYF. The chain links TRBV7-3 to TRBJ2-7, with 8 bases fitting TRBD2. J was trimmed by 6 bases and V by 2 bases; bases with no gene match: 0. CDR3 length equals 12 residues. Germline V gene data show CDR1 as SGHTA and CDR2 as FQGTGA.